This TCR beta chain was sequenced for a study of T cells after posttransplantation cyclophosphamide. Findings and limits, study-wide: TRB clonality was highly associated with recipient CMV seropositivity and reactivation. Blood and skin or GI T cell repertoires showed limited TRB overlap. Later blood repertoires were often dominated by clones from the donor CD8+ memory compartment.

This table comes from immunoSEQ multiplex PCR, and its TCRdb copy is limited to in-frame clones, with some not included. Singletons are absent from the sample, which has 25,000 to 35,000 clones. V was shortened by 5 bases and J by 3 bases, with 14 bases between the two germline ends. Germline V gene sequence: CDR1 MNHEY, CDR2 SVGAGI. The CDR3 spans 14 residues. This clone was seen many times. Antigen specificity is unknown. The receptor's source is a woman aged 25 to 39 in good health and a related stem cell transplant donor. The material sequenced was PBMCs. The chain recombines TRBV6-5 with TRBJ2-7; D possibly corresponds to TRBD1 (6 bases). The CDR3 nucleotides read TGTGCCAGCAGTCCAGGGGTACGGGGCTACGAGCAGTACTTC. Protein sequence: CASSPGVRGYEQYF.